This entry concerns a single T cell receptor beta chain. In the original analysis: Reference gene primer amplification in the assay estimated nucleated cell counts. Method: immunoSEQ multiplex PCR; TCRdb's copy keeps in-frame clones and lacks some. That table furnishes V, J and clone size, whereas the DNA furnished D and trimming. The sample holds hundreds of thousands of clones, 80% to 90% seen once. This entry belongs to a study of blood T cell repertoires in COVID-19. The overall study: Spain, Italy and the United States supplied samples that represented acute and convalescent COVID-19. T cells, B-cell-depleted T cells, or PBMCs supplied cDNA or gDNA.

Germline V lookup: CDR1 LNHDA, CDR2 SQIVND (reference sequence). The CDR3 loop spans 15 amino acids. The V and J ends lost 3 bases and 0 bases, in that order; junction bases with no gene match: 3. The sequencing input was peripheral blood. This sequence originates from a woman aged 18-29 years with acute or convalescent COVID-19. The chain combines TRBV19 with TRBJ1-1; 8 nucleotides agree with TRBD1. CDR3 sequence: CASSMAGGMNTEAFF. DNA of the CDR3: TGTGCCAGTAGTATGGCAGGGGGCATGAACACTGAAGCTTTCTTT. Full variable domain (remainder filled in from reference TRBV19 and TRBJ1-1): DGGITQSPKYLFRKEGQNVTLSCEQNLNHDAMYWYRQDPGQGLRLIYYSQIVNDFQKGDIAEGYSVSREKKESFPLTVTSAQKNPTAFYLCASSMAGGMNTEAFFGQGTRLTVV.